This T cell receptor (beta chain) was sequenced during a study of cytomegalovirus exposure and HLA in healthy donors. Overall study results and limits: Rarity held for most TCR sequences, but there were some public TCRs that occurred in many donors.

Germline V gene lookup returns CDR1 SGDLS and CDR2 YYNGEE. CDR3 length: 14 residues. With 0 bases removed from V and 4 bases from J, the gap between germline ends came to 9 bases. In the case of this clone: Antigen: not known.

The assay was immunoSEQ multiplex PCR, and TCRdb's table has in-frame clones only and misses some. The sample contains over 200,000 clones, 70% to 90% of which appear only once. V is TRBV9 and J is TRBJ2-3; unclear D gene. This TCR was sampled from a young woman in good health and CMV-seronegative. The sequenced material came from PBMCs. For the CDR3, the DNA is TGTGCCAGCAGCGTAGATGTGGTCGCAGATACGCAGTATTTT. Translated, it gives CASSVDVVADTQYF.